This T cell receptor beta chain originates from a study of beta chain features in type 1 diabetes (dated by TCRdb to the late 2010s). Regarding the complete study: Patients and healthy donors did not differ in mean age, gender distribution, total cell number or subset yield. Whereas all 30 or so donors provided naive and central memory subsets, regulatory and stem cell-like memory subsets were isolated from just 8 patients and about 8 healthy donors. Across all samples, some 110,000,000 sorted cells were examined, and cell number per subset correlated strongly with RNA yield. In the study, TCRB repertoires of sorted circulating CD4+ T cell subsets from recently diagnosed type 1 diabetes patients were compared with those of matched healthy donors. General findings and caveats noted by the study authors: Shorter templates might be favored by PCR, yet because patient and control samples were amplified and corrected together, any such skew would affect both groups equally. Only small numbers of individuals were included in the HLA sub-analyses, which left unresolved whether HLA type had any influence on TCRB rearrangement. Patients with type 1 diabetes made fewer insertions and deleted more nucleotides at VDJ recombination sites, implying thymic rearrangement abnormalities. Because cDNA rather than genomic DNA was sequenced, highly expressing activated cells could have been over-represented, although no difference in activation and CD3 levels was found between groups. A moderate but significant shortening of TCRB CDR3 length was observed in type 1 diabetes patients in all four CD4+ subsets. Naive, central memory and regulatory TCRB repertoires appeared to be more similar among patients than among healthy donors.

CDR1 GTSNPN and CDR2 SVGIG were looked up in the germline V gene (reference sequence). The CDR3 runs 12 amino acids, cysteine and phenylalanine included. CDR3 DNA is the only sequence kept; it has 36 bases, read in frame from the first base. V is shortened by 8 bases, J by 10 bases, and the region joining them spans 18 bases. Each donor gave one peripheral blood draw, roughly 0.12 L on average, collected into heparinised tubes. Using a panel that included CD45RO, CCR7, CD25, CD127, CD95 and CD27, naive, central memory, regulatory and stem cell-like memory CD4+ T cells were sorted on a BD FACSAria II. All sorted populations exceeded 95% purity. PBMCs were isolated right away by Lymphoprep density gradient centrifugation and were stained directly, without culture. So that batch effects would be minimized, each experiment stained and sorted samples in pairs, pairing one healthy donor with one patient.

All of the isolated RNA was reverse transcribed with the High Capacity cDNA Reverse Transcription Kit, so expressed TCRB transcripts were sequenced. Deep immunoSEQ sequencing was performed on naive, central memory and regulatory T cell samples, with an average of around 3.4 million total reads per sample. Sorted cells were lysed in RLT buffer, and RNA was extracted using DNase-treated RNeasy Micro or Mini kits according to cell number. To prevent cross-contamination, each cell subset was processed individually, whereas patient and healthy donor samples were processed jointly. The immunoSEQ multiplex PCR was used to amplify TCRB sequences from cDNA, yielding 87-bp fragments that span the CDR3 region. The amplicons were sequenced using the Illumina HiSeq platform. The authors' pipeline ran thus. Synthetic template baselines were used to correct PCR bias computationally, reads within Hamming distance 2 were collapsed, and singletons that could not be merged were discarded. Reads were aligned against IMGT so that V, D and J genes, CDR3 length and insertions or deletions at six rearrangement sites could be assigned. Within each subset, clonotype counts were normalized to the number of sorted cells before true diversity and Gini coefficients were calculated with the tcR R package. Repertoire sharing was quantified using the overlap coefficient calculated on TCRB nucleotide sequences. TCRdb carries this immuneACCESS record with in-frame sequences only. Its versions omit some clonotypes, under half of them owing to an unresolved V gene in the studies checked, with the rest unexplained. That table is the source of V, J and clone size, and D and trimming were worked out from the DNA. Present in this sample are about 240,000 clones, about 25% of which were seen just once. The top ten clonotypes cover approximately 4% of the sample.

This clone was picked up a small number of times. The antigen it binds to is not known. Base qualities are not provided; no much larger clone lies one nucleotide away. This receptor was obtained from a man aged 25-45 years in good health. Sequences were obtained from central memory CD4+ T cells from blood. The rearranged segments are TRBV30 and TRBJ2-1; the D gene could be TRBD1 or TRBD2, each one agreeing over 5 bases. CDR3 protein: CAQQVGVMEQFF. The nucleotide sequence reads TGTGCCCAACAGGTGGGGGTGATGGAGCAGTTCTTC.